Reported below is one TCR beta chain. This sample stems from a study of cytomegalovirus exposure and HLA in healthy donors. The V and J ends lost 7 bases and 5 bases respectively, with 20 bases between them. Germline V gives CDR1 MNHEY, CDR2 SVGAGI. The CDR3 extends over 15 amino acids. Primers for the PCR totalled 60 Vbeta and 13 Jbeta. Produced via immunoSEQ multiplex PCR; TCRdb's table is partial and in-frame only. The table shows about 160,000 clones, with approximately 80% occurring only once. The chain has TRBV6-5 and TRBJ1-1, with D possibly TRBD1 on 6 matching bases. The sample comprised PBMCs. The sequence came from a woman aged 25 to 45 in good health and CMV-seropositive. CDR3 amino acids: CASIFGRGGPTEAFF. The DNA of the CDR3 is TGTGCCAGCATCTTTGGGAGGGGGGGGCCGACTGAAGCTTTCTTT.